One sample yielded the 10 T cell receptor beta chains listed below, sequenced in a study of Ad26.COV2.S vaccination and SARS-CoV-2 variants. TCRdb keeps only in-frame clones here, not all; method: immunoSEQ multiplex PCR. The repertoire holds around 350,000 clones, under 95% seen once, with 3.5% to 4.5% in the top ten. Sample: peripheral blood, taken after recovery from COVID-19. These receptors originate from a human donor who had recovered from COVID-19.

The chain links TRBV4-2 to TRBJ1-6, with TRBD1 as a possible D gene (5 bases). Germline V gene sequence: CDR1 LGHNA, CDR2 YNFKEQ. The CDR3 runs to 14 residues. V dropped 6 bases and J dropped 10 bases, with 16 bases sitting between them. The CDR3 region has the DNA TGTGCCAGCAGGGGAGAGGTGGGGGGATCACCCCTCCACTTT. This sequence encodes CASRGEVGGSPLHF.

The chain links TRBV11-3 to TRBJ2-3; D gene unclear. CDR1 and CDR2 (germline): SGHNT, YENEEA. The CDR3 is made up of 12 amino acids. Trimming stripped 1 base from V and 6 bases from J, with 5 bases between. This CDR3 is CASSLVDDTQYF. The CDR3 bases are TGTGCCAGCAGCTTAGTAGATGATACGCAGTATTTT. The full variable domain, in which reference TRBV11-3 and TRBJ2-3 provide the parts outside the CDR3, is EAGVVQSPRYKIIEKKQPVAFWCNPISGHNTLYWYLQNLGQGPELLIRYENEEAVDDSQLPKDRFSAERLKGVDSTLKIQPAELGDSAVYLCASSLVDDTQYFGPGTRLTVL.

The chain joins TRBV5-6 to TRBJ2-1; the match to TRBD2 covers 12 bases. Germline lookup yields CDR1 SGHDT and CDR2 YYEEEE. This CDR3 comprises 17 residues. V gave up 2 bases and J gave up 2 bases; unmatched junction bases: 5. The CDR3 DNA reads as TGTGCCAGCAGCTTTGAACTAGCGGGGGGCCCCTACAATGAGCAGTTCTTC. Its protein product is CASSFELAGGPYNEQFF.

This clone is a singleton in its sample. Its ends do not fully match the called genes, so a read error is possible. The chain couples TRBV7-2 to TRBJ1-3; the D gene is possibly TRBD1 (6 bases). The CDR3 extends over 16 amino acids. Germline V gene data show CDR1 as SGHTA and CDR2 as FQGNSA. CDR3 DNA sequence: TGTGCCAGCACCTTAAGCGGGGGCAGGGTTGGAAACACCATATATTTT. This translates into CASTLSGGRVGNTIYF.

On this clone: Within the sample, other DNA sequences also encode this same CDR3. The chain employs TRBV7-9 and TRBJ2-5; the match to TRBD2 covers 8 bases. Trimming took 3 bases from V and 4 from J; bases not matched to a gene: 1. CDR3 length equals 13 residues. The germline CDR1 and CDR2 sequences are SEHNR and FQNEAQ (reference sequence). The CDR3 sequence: CASSFRGGETQYF. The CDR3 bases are TGTGCCAGCAGCTTCCGGGGGGGAGAGACCCAGTACTTC. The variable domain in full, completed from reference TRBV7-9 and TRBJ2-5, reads DTGVSQNPRHKITKRGQNVTFRCDPISEHNRLYWYRQTLGQGPEFLTYFQNEAQLEKSRLLSDRFSAERPKGSFSTLEIQRTEQGDSAMYLCASSFRGGETQYFGPGTRLLVL.

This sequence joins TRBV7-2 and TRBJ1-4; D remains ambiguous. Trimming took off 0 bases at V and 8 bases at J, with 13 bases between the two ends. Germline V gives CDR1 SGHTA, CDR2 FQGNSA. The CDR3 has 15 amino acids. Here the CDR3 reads CASSLAKGVGEKLFF. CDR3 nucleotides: TGTGCCAGCAGCTTAGCCAAGGGAGTAGGGGAAAAACTGTTTTTT.

CDR3: CASSLALAPVTDTQYF. The CDR3 coding sequence is TGTGCCAGCAGCTTAGCGCTAGCGCCCGTCACAGATACGCAGTATTTT. The chain carries TRBV7-8 and TRBJ2-3; D might be TRBD2 (6 bases). Trimming cost V 0 bases and J 2 bases, with 12 bases left between them. Germline-derived CDR1 and CDR2 are SGHVS and FQNEAQ. The CDR3 is made up of 16 amino acids.

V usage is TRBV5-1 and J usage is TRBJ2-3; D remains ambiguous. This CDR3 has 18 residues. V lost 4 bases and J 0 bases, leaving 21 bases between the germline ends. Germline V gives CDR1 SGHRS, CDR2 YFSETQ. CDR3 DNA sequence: TGCGCCAGCAGCGATCCCGGCCGGGCCCGATCTAGCACAGATACGCAGTATTTT. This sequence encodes CASSDPGRARSSTDTQYF.

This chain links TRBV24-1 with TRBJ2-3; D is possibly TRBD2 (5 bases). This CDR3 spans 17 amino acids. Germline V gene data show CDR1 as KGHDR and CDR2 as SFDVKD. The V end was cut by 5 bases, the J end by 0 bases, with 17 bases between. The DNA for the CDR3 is TGTGCCACCAGTGGCCCGGCACGGGGAGCTAGCACAGATACGCAGTATTTT. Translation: CATSGPARGASTDTQYF.

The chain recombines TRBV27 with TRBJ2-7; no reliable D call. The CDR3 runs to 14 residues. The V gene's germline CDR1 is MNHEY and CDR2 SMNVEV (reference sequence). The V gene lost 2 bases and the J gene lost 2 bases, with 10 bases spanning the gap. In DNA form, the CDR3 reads TGTGCCAGCAGTTTAGAGGATCTAGCCTACGAGCAGTACTTC. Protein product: CASSLEDLAYEQYF.